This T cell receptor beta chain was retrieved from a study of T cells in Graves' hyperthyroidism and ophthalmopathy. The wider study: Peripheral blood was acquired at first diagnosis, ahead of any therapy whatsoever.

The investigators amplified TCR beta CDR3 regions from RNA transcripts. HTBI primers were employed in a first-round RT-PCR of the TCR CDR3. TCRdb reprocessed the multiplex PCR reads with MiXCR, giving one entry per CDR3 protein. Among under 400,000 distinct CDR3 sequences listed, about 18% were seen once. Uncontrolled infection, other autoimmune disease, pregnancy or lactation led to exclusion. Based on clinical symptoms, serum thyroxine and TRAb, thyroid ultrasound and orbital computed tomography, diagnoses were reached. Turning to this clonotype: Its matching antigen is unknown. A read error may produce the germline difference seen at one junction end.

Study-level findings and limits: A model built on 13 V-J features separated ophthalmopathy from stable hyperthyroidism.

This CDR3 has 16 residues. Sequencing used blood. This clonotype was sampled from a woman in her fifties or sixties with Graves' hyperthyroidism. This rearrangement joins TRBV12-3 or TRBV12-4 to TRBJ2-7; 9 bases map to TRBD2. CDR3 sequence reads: CASSLRLADTSYERYF. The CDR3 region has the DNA TGTGCCAGCAGTTTAAGACTAGCGGATACCTCCTACGAGCGGTACTTC.